The entry below describes one T cell receptor (beta chain). The data derive from a study of T cells after yellow fever vaccination. Looked up from germline, CDR1 is SGHNT and CDR2 is YYREEE (reference sequence). The CDR3 is made up of 15 amino acids. Trimming cost V 0 bases and J 0 bases, with 10 bases left between them. MiXCR was run by TCRdb on the 5' RACE reads, yielding one entry per CDR3 protein. The table shows 400,000 or so distinct CDR3 sequences, with under 20% occurring only once. The specimen comprised PBMCs, sampled before the yellow fever booster vaccination. The receptor was isolated from a man between 18 and 29 years old who received the YFV17D yellow fever vaccine. The chain couples TRBV5-4 to TRBJ2-7; D is undetermined. The CDR3 is CASSLVPRSSYEQYF. CDR3 sequence (DNA): TGTGCCAGCAGCTTGGTCCCAAGGAGCTCCTACGAGCAGTACTTC.